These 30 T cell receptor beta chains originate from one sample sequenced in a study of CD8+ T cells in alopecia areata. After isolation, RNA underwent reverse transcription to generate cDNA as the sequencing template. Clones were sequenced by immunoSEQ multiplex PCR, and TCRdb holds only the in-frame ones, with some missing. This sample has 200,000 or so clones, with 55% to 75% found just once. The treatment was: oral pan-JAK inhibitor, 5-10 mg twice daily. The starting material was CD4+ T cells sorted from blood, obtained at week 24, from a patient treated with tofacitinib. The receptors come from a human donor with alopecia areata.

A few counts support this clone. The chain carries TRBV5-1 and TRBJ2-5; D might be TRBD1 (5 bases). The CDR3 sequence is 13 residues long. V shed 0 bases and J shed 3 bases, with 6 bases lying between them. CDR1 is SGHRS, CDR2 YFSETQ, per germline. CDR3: CASSLEQEETQYF. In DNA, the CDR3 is TGCGCCAGCAGCTTGGAACAGGAAGAGACCCAGTACTTC.

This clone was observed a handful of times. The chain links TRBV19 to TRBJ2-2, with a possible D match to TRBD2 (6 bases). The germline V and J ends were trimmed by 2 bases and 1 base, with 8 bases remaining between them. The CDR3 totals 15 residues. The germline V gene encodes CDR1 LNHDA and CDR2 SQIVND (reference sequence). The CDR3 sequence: CASSITGVNTGELFF. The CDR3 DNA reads TGTGCCAGTAGTATAACGGGAGTGAACACCGGGGAGCTGTTTTTT.

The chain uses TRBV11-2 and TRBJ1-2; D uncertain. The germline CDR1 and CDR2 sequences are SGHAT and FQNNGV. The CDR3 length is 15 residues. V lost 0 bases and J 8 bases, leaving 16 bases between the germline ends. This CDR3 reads CASSLDLSNGEGYTF. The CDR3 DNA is TGTGCCAGCAGCTTAGATCTGAGTAATGGTGAGGGCTACACCTTC.

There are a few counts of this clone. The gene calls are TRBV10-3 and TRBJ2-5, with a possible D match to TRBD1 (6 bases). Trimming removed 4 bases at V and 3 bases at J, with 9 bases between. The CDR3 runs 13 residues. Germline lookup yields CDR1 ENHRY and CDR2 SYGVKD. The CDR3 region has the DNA TGTGCCATCAGTGGAAGGACAGAAGAGACCCAGTACTTC. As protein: CAISGRTEETQYF.

CDR3 nucleotide sequence: TGTGCCAGCAGTTTGAAAGGGACAGGGTGGAACAATGAGCAGTTCTTC. Residues: CASSLKGTGWNNEQFF. The rearrangement uses TRBV27 and TRBJ2-1; TRBD1 matches at 9 bases. The germline V gene has CDR1 MNHEY and CDR2 SMNVEV (reference sequence). This CDR3 is 16 amino acids long. V lost 3 bases and J lost 5; bases outside the gene matches: 8.

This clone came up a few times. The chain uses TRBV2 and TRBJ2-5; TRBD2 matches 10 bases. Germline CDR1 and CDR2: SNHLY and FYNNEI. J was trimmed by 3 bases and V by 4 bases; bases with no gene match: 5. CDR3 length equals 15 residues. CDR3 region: CASSGGLAGEETQYF. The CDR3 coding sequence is TGTGCCAGCAGTGGGGGGCTAGCGGGAGAAGAGACCCAGTACTTC.

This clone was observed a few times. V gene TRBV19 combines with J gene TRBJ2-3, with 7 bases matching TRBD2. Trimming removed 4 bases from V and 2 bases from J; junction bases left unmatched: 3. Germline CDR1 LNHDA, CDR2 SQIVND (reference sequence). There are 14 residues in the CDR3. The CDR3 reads CASSKAGDTDTQYF. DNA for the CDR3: TGTGCCAGTAGTAAGGCGGGAGACACAGATACGCAGTATTTT.

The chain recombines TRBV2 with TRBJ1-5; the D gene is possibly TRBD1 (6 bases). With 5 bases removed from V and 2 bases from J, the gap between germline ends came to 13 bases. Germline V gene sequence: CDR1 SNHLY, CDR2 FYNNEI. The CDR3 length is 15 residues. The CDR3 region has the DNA TGTGCCAGCAGTACACAGGGACCTGGCAATCAGCCCCAGCATTTT. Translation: CASSTQGPGNQPQHF.

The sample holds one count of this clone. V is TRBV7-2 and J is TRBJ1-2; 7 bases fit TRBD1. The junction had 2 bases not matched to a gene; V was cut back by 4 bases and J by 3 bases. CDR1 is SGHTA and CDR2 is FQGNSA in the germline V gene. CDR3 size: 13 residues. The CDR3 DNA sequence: TGTGCCAGCAGCTCCACAGGGGACTATGGCTACACCTTC. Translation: CASSSTGDYGYTF.

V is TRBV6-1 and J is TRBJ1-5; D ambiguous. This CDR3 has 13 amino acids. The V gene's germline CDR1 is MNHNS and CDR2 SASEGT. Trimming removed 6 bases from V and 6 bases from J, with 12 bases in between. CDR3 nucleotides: TGTGCCAGCAGGGCTATTCGGACTCAGCCCCAGCATTTT. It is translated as CASRAIRTQPQHF.

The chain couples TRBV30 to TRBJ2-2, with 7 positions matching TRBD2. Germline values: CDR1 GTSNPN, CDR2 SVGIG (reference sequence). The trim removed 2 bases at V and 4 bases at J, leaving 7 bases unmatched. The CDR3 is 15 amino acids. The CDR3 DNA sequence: TGTGCCTGGAGTAATAACGGGAGGATCACCGGGGAGCTGTTTTTT. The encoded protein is CAWSNNGRITGELFF.

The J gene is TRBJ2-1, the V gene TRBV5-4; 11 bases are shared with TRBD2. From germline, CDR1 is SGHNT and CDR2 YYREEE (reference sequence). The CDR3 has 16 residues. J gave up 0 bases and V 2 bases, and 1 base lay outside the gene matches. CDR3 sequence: CASSFLAGGSYNEQFF. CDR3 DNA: TGTGCCAGCAGCTTTCTAGCGGGAGGCTCCTACAATGAGCAGTTCTTC. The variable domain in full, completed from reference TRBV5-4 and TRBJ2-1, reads ETGVTQSPTHLIKTRGQQVTLRCSSQSGHNTVSWYQQALGQGPQFIFQYYREEENGRGNFPPRFSGLQFPNYSSELNVNALELDDSALYLCASSFLAGGSYNEQFFGPGTRLTVL.

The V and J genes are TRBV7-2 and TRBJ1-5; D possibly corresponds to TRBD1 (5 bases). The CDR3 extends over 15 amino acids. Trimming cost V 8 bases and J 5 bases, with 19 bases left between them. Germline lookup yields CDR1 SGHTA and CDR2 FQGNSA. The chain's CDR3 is CASRIQGLGDQPQHF. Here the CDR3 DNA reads TGTGCCAGCCGGATCCAGGGTTTAGGCGATCAGCCCCAGCATTTT.

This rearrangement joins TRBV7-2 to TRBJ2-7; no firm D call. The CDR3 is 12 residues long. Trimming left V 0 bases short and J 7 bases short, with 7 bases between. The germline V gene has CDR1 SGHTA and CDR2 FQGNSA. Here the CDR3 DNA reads TGTGCCAGCAGCTTAGCGTTGTGGGAGCAGTACTTC. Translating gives CASSLALWEQYF.

CDR3 sequence reads: CASSPPAKNTGELFF. Here the CDR3 DNA reads TGTGCCAGCTCACCACCGGCCAAGAACACCGGGGAGCTGTTTTTT. This chain joins TRBV18 and TRBJ2-2; D remains unclear. The CDR3 is 15 amino acids. In germline, CDR1 is KGHSH, CDR2 LQKENI. V dropped 0 bases and J dropped 1 base, with 6 bases sitting between them.

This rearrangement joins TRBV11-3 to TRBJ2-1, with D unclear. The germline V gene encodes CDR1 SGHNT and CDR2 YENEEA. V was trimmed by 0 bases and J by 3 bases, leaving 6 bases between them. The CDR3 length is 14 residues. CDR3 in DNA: TGTGCCAGCAGCTTAGACGGGCTCTACAATGAGCAGTTCTTC. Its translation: CASSLDGLYNEQFF.

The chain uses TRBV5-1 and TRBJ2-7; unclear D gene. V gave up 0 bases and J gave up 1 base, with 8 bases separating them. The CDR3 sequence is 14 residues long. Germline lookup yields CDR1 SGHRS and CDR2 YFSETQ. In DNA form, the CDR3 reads TGCGCCAGCAGCTTGGTTTGGGGATCCTACGAGCAGTACTTC. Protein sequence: CASSLVWGSYEQYF.

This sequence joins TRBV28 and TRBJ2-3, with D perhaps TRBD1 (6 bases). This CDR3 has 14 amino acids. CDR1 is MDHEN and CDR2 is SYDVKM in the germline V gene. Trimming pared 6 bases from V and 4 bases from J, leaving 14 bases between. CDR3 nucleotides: TGTGCCAGCAGCCAGAGCGAGGGGGCAGATACGCAGTATTTT. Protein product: CASSQSEGADTQYF.

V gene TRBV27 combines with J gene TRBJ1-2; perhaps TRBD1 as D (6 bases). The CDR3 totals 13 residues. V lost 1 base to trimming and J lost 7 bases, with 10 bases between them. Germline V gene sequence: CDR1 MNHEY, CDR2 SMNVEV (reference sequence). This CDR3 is CASSLLEGGGYTF. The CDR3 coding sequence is TGTGCCAGCAGTTTATTGGAAGGGGGTGGCTACACCTTC.

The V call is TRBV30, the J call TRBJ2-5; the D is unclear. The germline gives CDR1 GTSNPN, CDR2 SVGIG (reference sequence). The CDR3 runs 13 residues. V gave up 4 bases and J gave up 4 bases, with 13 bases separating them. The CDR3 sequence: CAWTGPSRETQYF. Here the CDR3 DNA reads TGTGCCTGGACCGGTCCTTCAAGAGAGACCCAGTACTTC.

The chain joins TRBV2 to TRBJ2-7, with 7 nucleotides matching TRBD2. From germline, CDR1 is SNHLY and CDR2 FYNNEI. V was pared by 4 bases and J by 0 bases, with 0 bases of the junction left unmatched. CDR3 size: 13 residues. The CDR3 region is CASSGGGSYEQYF. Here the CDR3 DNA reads TGTGCCAGCAGTGGCGGGGGCTCCTACGAGCAGTACTTC.

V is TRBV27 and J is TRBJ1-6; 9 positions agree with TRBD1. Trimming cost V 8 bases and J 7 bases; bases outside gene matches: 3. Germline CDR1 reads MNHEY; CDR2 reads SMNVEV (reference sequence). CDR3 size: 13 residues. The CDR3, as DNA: TGTGCCAGCTGGGACAGGGACAATTCACCCCTCCACTTT. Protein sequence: CASWDRDNSPLHF.

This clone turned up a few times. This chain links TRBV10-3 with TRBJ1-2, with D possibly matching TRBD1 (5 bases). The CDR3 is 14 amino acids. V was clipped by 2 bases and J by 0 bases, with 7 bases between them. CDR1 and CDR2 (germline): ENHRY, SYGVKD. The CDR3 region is CAISEGGTNYGYTF. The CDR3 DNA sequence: TGTGCCATCAGTGAGGGGGGAACTAACTATGGCTACACCTTC.

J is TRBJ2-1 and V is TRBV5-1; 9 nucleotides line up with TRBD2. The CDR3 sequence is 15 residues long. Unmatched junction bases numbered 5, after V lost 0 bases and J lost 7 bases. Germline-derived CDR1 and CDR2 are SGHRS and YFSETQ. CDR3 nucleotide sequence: TGCGCCAGCAGCTTGGAAATTAGCGGGGGAAATGAGCAGTTCTTC. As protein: CASSLEISGGNEQFF.

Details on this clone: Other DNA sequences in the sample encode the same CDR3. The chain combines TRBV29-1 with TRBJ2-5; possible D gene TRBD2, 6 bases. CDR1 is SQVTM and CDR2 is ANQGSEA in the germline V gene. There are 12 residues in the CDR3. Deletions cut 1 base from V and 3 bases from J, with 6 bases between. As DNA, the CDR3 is TGCAGCGTTGAAGGGGGGGAAGAGACCCAGTACTTC. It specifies CSVEGGEETQYF.

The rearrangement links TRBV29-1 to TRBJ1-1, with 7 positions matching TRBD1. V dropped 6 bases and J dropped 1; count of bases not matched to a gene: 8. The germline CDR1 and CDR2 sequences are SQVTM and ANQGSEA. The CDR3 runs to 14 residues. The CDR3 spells CSVLNRGPNTEAFF. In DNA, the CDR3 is TGCAGCGTCCTTAACAGGGGCCCGAACACTGAAGCTTTCTTT.

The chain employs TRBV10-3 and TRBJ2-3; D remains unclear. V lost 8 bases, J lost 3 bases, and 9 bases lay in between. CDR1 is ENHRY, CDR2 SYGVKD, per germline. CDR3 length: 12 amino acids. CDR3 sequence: CAIGAGTDTQYF. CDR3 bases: TGTGCCATCGGAGCAGGAACAGATACGCAGTATTTT.

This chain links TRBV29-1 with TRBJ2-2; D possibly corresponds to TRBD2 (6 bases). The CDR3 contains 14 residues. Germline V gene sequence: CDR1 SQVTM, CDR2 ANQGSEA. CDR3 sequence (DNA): TGCAGTACGCGGGAAAGCAAAGACACCGGGGAGCTGTTTTTT. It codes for CSTRESKDTGELFF.

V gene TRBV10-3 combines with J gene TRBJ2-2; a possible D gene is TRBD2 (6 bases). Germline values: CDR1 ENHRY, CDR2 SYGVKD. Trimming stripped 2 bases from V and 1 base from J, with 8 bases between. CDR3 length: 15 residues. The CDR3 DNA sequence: TGTGCCATCAGTGAGCCGGGAGTGAACACCGGGGAGCTGTTTTTT. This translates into CAISEPGVNTGELFF.

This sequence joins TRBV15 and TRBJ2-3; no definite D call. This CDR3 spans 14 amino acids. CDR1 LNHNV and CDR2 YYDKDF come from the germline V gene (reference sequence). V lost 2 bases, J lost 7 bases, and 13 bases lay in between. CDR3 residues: CATSRQTTIHTQYF. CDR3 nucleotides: TGTGCCACCAGCAGACAGACAACGATCCATACGCAGTATTTT.